Shown below are 15 T cell receptor beta chains from a single sample sequenced in a study of blood T cell repertoires in COVID-19. Sequencing was performed with immunoSEQ multiplex PCR; in TCRdb, only in-frame clones are kept and a portion is missing. This sample has about 350,000 clones, with roughly 90% found just once. Sequencing was carried out using PBMCs or T cells enriched from blood (not recorded which). These TCRs come from a woman between 25 and 40 years old who had recovered from COVID-19.

This rearrangement joins TRBV9 to TRBJ1-2; D remains unclear. CDR1 is SGDLS, CDR2 YYNGEE, per germline. This CDR3 has 15 residues. The germline V and J ends were trimmed by 0 bases and 4 bases, with 13 bases remaining between them. CDR3 protein: CASSVVSPTGYGYTF. CDR3 in DNA: TGTGCCAGCAGCGTAGTGTCCCCCACTGGCTATGGCTACACCTTC.

The chain's CDR3 is CASRAGQGYGYTF. The CDR3 DNA is TGTGCCAGCCGAGCGGGACAGGGCTATGGCTACACCTTC. J is TRBJ1-2 and V is TRBV6-5, with TRBD1 matching 9 bases. CDR1 MNHEY and CDR2 SVGAGI come from the germline V gene. The CDR3 has 13 amino acids. Trimming cost V 8 bases and J 4 bases; bases outside gene matches: 5.

The genes are TRBV3-1 (or the pseudogene TRBV3-2) and TRBJ2-7; TRBD1 agrees at 8 bases. Trimming removed 3 bases from V and 0 bases from J; junction bases left unmatched: 16. The CDR3 length is 19 residues. The V gene's germline CDR1 is LGHDT and CDR2 YNNKEL (reference sequence). CDR3 region: CASSQKVGPGQALSYEQYF. The CDR3 DNA follows: TGTGCCAGCAGCCAGAAGGTGGGACCGGGACAGGCACTCTCCTACGAGCAGTACTTC.

This rearrangement joins TRBV6-6 to TRBJ1-1; maybe TRBD1 (6 bases). The germline V and J ends were trimmed by 6 bases and 4 bases, with 12 bases remaining between them. The length of the CDR3 is 13 residues. Germline lookup yields CDR1 MNHNY and CDR2 SVGAGI (reference sequence). CDR3 protein: CASSARGATEAFF. The CDR3 nucleotides are TGTGCCAGCAGCGCCCGGGGGGCCACTGAAGCTTTCTTT.

This chain's CDR3 is CASSFDGDGELFF. The CDR3 DNA is TGCGCCAGCAGCTTCGACGGGGACGGGGAGCTGTTTTTT. The chain links TRBV5-1 to TRBJ2-2; maybe TRBD2 (5 bases). The CDR3 is 13 residues long. V dropped 2 bases and J dropped 7 bases, with 9 bases sitting between them. Germline V CDR1 and CDR2: SGHRS, YFSETQ.

The chain links TRBV5-1 to TRBJ2-3, with 9 nucleotides matching TRBD1. This CDR3 is 14 amino acids long. Germline loops: CDR1 SGHRS, CDR2 YFSETQ. J gave up 3 bases and V 4 bases, and 3 bases lay outside the gene matches. The DNA of the CDR3 is TGCGCCAGCAGCCCCGACAGGGGGACAGATACGCAGTATTTT. Its protein is CASSPDRGTDTQYF.

This chain joins TRBV5-1 and TRBJ2-2, with unresolved D. The V end was cut by 2 bases, the J end by 3 bases, with 14 bases between. CDR3 length: 16 amino acids. Germline V gene lookup returns CDR1 SGHRS and CDR2 YFSETQ. The CDR3 DNA follows: TGCGCCAGCAGCTTAAGTCGCCAGGCCTACACCGGGGAGCTGTTTTTT. This encodes CASSLSRQAYTGELFF.

The chain employs TRBV9 and TRBJ1-3; D not resolved. Trimming took off 0 bases at V and 0 bases at J, with 10 bases between the two ends. The CDR3 is 16 amino acids. The germline V gene has CDR1 SGDLS and CDR2 YYNGEE. The CDR3 spells CASSVGAGPSGNTIYF. The CDR3 region has the DNA TGTGCCAGCAGCGTAGGGGCAGGTCCCTCTGGAAACACCATATATTTT. The whole variable domain, filled in from reference TRBV9 and TRBJ1-3, reads DSGVTQTPKHLITATGQRVTLRCSPRSGDLSVYWYQQSLDQGLQFLIQYYNGEERAKGNILERFSAQQFPDLHSELNLSSLELGDSALYFCASSVGAGPSGNTIYFGEGSWLTVV.

Comments on this clone: Germline and junction disagree at one end, which may indicate a read error. This chain uses TRBV7-9 with TRBJ2-2; 9 bases match TRBD1. This CDR3 region has 15 residues. The germline gives CDR1 SEHNR, CDR2 FQNEAQ (reference sequence). The CDR3 loop is CASRVDRGNAGELFF. The CDR3 DNA reads as TGTGCCAGCAGAGTCGACAGGGGGAACGCCGGGGAGCTGTTTTTT.

The chain has TRBV5-4 and TRBJ1-6; TRBD1 agrees at 7 bases. CDR3 length: 15 residues. Germline CDR1 reads SGHNT; CDR2 reads YYREEE (reference sequence). The junction had 7 bases not matched to a gene; V was cut back by 0 bases and J by 10 bases. CDR3 residues: CASSLGRDSSSPLHF. In DNA form, the CDR3 reads TGTGCCAGCAGCTTGGGCCGGGACAGTTCATCACCCCTCCACTTT.

This clone was seen a single time. This chain joins TRBV7-8 and TRBJ2-5; TRBD2 matches 8 bases. The CDR3 spans 14 residues. The J segment lost 8 bases and the V segment lost 0 bases, leaving 5 bases of the junction unmatched. Per the germline V gene, CDR1 is SGHVS and CDR2 is FQNEAQ. This CDR3 is CASSLAVTSETQYF. The CDR3 region has the DNA TGTGCCAGCAGCTTAGCGGTGACTAGCGAAACCCAGTACTTC.

The chain recombines TRBV19 with TRBJ2-5, with 8 bases fitting TRBD1. Per the germline V gene, CDR1 is LNHDA and CDR2 is SQIVND (reference sequence). There are 14 residues in the CDR3. Losses at the gene ends were 3 bases for V and 5 bases for J; bases not matched to a gene: 5. The CDR3 coding sequence is TGTGCCAGTAGTATCACGACAGGGGTGGAGACCCAGTACTTC. Translation: CASSITTGVETQYF. Filled out from reference TRBV19 and TRBJ2-5, the complete variable domain reads DGGITQSPKYLFRKEGQNVTLSCEQNLNHDAMYWYRQDPGQGLRLIYYSQIVNDFQKGDIAEGYSVSREKKESFPLTVTSAQKNPTAFYLCASSITTGVETQYFGPGTRLLVL.

There are a few counts of this clone. The rearrangement uses TRBV5-6 and TRBJ1-6; D gene uncertain. V shed 7 bases and J shed 12 bases, with 14 bases lying between them. From germline, CDR1 is SGHDT and CDR2 YYEEEE. The CDR3 is 12 residues long. CDR3 in amino acids: CASRTGGLPLHF. The CDR3 nucleotides read TGTGCCAGCCGCACCGGCGGCTTACCCCTCCACTTT.

This chain connects TRBV9 to TRBJ2-7; 10 bases are shared with TRBD1. The CDR3 sequence is 14 residues long. Germline CDR1 reads SGDLS; CDR2 reads YYNGEE. V dropped 0 bases and J dropped 6; count of bases not matched to a gene: 3. CDR3 sequence (DNA): TGTGCCAGCAGCGTAGGGGACAGGGGAAGCGAGCAGTACTTC. This gives the protein CASSVGDRGSEQYF.

This clone occurred once. This chain connects TRBV27 to TRBJ1-4; TRBD1 is a possible D gene (6 bases). The CDR3 spans 19 residues. The germline V gene has CDR1 MNHEY and CDR2 SMNVEV (reference sequence). V gave up 4 bases and J gave up 4 bases, with 25 bases separating them. In nucleotides, the CDR3 is TGTGCCAGCAGTTATCGCCCAACGGGACAAGGGGGTTATAATGAAAAACTGTTTTTT. Translating it yields CASSYRPTGQGGYNEKLFF.